This T cell receptor beta chain was captured in a study of T-cell reconstitution after alpha-beta-depleted transplantation in children (dated by TCRdb to about 2016). With respect to the entire study: Using TCR repertoire profiling, the study quantitatively followed how T-cell immune reconstitution unfolded in children after TCRalphabeta/CD19-depleted allogeneic hematopoietic cell transplantation. The paper's findings and limits, for the study overall: Apparently early alphabetaT-cell count recovery about two months after transplant reportedly relied on only several hundred rapidly expanded clones derived from non-depleted graft cells. In some patients, the high TCRbeta diversity seen at day 60 was put down to recipient T cells and intrathymic progenitors that had survived conditioning. Over the following months the frequencies of hyperexpanded clones went down, and after one year T-cell counts and TCRbeta diversity were mostly credited to newly produced T cells.

Reading the label with the study, this specimen's treatment or condition is: allogeneic hematopoietic cell transplantation with graft depleted of TCRalphabeta T cells and CD19 B cells. The children who served as transplant recipients had been given grafts of TCRalphabeta/CD19-depleted allogeneic hematopoietic cells. The CDR3, from cysteine to phenylalanine, totals 14 residues. The read is trimmed to its CDR3 DNA, 42 bases read in frame from base 1. Sequences SGHRS (CDR1) and YFSETQ (CDR2) are obtained from the germline V gene. Trimmed from V: 5 bases; trimmed from J: 5 bases; junction bases lacking a gene match: 6. This clonotype was counted only a few times. No cognate antigen has been identified for it. Base qualities were left out, and no much larger clone turns up one base away. The library was made by PCR. These reads were obtained on an Illumina HiSeq 2500. TCR libraries were prepared with molecular barcoding, using unique molecular identifiers to normalize TCRbeta repertoire quantification. The public reads were reprocessed in TCRdb via fastp at Q25 and MiXCR, keeping in-frame beta chains. Rows with one shared CDR3 protein collapse into an entry with the most common genes and DNA. The sample profile shows about 830,000 distinct CDR3 sequences; 16% of them were found once. The biggest ten clones account for around 4.5% of the sample.

The source of this sequence is a male patient younger than 18 who had a stem cell transplant for acute lymphoblastic leukemia, so the T cells may come from the graft donor. The rearranged chain carries TRBV5-1 and TRBJ2-1, and 8 bases in between align with TRBD1. Sequenced here: PBMCs, mostly from graft donor cells, sampled 360 days after TCRalphabeta/CD19-depleted stem cell transplant. The CDR3 region reads CASRGQGGDNEQFF. The DNA is TGCGCCAGCAGAGGACAGGGTGGCGACAATGAGCAGTTCTTC.